The rows below give T cell receptor beta chains drawn from one sample of a study of shared clonotypes between healthy human individuals. TCRdb keeps only in-frame clones here, not all; method: immunoSEQ multiplex PCR. The sample holds 500,000 to 650,000 clones, around three quarters seen once. The sequenced sample consisted of PBMCs. The receptor set was obtained from a woman aged 40 to 50 in good health. Some clones in this sample may be carry-over from other donors' samples. Each CDR3 is given without its conserved first and last residue.

V: TRBV28; J: TRBJ1-2; CDR3: ASSLGTGTIYGYT
V: TRBV18; J: TRBJ2-3; CDR3: ASSPPGSSGTTDTQY
V: TRBV5-1; J: TRBJ2-7; CDR3: ASSLADRAASYEQY
V: TRBV19; J: TRBJ1-3; CDR3: ASETPGNTIY
V: TRBV7-8; J: TRBJ2-7; CDR3: ASSLRSGPYGQY
V: TRBV28; J: TRBJ1-4; CDR3: ASSEGQAPKLF
V: TRBV6-6; J: TRBJ2-7; CDR3: ASSPGTAYEQY
V: TRBV2; J: TRBJ1-2; CDR3: ASSARTHPP
V: TRBV28; J: TRBJ2-7; CDR3: ASRIPDSYEQY
V: TRBV9; J: TRBJ2-3; CDR3: ASSVLAGVDTQY
V: TRBV7-9; J: TRBJ2-1; CDR3: ASSRTSGSLEQF
V: TRBV7-2; J: TRBJ2-3; CDR3: ASSVSGNTDTQY
V: TRBV11-2; J: TRBJ2-3; CDR3: ASSFGTGTDTQY
V: TRBV2; J: TRBJ2-7; CDR3: ASSDQGLVYEQY
V: TRBV19; J: TRBJ2-3; CDR3: ASSTWTGVIDTQY
V: TRBV19; J: TRBJ2-7; CDR3: ASSIQAGGEQY
V: TRBV29-1; J: TRBJ1-2; CDR3: SVGQERDYGYT